The 20 T cell receptor beta chains below come from one sample, sequenced in a study of Ad26.COV2.S vaccination and SARS-CoV-2 variants (dated by TCRdb to the early 2020s). The method behind the library was the immunoSEQ multiplex PCR assay. The table was pulled from immuneACCESS by TCRdb, which kept in-frame rearrangements only. Such tables lose some clones; where checked, under half of the loss comes from unresolved V genes, and the rest has no known cause. Across this sample there are approximately 420,000 clones, with roughly 90% seen only once. About 4% of the sample is taken by the ten largest. The treatment or condition label, read with the paper, signifies: about 20 received Ad26.COV2.S at low or high dose, single or two shots; about 5 received placebo; per-sample allocation not given. Repertoires of vaccine and placebo recipients were sequenced from samples taken on day 63 after the first injection.

The material sequenced was peripheral blood, taken in a trial of Ad26.COV2.S vaccine versus placebo. These receptors were obtained from a person between 18 and 60 years old who received the Ad26.COV2.S COVID-19 vaccine or a placebo.

The genes are TRBV4-3 and TRBJ2-4, with 8 bases that match TRBD2. Trimming took 0 bases from V and 3 from J; bases not matched to a gene: 4. Per germline, CDR1 LGHNA and CDR2 YSLEER. The CDR3 is 16 amino acids. Here the CDR3 reads CASSQDRGGGKNIQYF. The CDR3 DNA sequence: TGCGCCAGCAGCCAAGATCGGGGGGGTGGCAAAAACATTCAGTACTTC.

V and J are TRBV5-1 and TRBJ2-2; D gene ambiguous. With 1 base removed from V and 0 bases from J, the gap between germline ends came to 7 bases. The CDR3 spans 15 residues. CDR1 and CDR2 from the germline V gene are SGHRS and YFSETQ. CDR3 nucleotide sequence: TGCGCCAGCAGCTTGTTCGTAGCGAACACCGGGGAGCTGTTTTTT. Protein sequence: CASSLFVANTGELFF. The variable domain in full, with the rest retrieved from reference TRBV5-1 and TRBJ2-2, is KAGVTQTPRYLIKTRGQQVTLSCSPISGHRSVSWYQQTPGQGLQFLFEYFSETQRNKGNFPGRFSGRQFSNSRSEMNVSTLELGDSALYLCASSLFVANTGELFFGEGSRLTVL.

The chain carries TRBV20-1 and TRBJ2-7; no firm D call. The CDR3 contains 11 residues. Looked up from germline, CDR1 is DFQATT and CDR2 is SNEGSKA (reference sequence). Trimming removed 4 bases from V and 3 bases from J, with 7 bases in between. DNA of the CDR3: TGCAGTGCTACCGCTGGCTACGAGCAGTACTTC. This codes for CSATAGYEQYF.

Regarding this clone: Other DNA sequences from this sample encode an identical CDR3 as well. V usage is TRBV7-9 and J usage is TRBJ2-7; D unclear. Looked up from germline, CDR1 is SEHNR and CDR2 is FQNEAQ (reference sequence). CDR3 length: 11 residues. Trimming shortened V by 5 bases and J by 4 bases, and 6 bases separated the two germline ends. CDR3 sequence reads: CASSREYEQYF. The CDR3 coding sequence is TGTGCCAGCAGCCGAGAGTACGAGCAGTACTTC.

This chain connects TRBV27 to TRBJ2-3; weak D call: TRBD1 (6 bases). In germline, CDR1 is MNHEY, CDR2 SMNVEV (reference sequence). Trimming took 3 bases from V and 2 from J, leaving 12 bases between them. The CDR3 length is 15 residues. Written as DNA, the CDR3 is TGTGCCAGCAGTTTCCAGGGGTCCACCACAGATACGCAGTATTTT. It encodes CASSFQGSTTDTQYF.

This chain uses TRBV2 with TRBJ1-1, with D tentatively TRBD1 (5 bases). The V and J ends lost 8 bases and 0 bases respectively, with 7 bases between them. Germline-derived CDR1 and CDR2 are SNHLY and FYNNEI. This CDR3 contains 12 residues. The CDR3 loop reads CASGGMNTEAFF. The CDR3 bases are TGTGCCAGCGGGGGGATGAACACTGAAGCTTTCTTT.

J is TRBJ1-5 and V is TRBV2, with TRBD1 matching over 7 bases. The CDR3 runs 16 residues. The V and J ends lost 7 bases and 4 bases, in that order; junction bases with no gene match: 13. Germline CDR1 SNHLY, CDR2 FYNNEI. In DNA form, the CDR3 reads TGTGCCAGCACCCCGGGGTCGGGACAGAAAAATCAGCCCCAGCATTTT. It is translated as CASTPGSGQKNQPQHF.

The table lists this clone with a count of one. V gene TRBV28 combines with J gene TRBJ1-3; unclear D gene. The CDR3 has 16 residues. CDR1 is MDHEN and CDR2 is SYDVKM in the germline V gene. V shed 3 bases and J shed 0 bases, with 12 bases lying between them. The CDR3 reads CASSFRSPISGNTIYF. DNA for the CDR3: TGTGCCAGCAGTTTCCGTAGCCCTATCTCTGGAAACACCATATATTTT.

This chain links TRBV7-9 with TRBJ2-5; 8 bases match TRBD1. The V and J ends lost 5 bases and 2 bases, in that order; junction bases with no gene match: 1. The germline CDR1 and CDR2 sequences are SEHNR and FQNEAQ (reference sequence). This CDR3 contains 13 residues. DNA for the CDR3: TGTGCCAGCAGCAGGGACAGGCAAGAGACCCAGTACTTC. It yields the protein CASSRDRQETQYF.

The chain recombines TRBV23-1 with TRBJ2-3, with D possibly being TRBD2 (6 bases). TRBV23-1 counts as an open reading frame of uncertain function. The ends were cut back, 0 bases at V and 0 bases at J, with 13 bases in the middle. The CDR3 runs 17 residues. As DNA, the CDR3 is TGCGCCAGCAGTCAATCGAGGAGGGACCCCAGCACAGATACGCAGTATTTT. Protein product: CASSQSRRDPSTDTQYF.

The chain uses TRBV5-4 and TRBJ1-1; the D is unclear. This CDR3 comprises 15 residues. CDR1 and CDR2 from the germline V gene are SGHNT and YYREEE (reference sequence). V was cut by 1 base and J by 5 bases, with 15 bases left in between. The CDR3 reads CASSLIPGGVTEAFF. In DNA, the CDR3 is TGTGCCAGCAGCTTGATTCCGGGTGGTGTGACTGAAGCTTTCTTT.

The J gene is TRBJ1-1, the V gene TRBV27, with D perhaps matching TRBD1 (6 bases). The CDR3 has 15 amino acids. Trimming cost V 0 bases and J 1 base, with 9 bases left between them. Germline loops: CDR1 MNHEY, CDR2 SMNVEV (reference sequence). Written as DNA, the CDR3 is TGTGCCAGCAGTTTATCGCGGGGGCCGAACACTGAAGCTTTCTTT. Its protein is CASSLSRGPNTEAFF.

The sample holds one count of this clone. The CDR3: CASSHGLADPPAYEQYF. The CDR3 nucleotides read TGTGCCAGCAGCCACGGACTAGCGGACCCACCGGCCTACGAGCAGTACTTC. V gene TRBV7-9 combines with J gene TRBJ2-7, with 10 nucleotides matching TRBD2. Germline trimming cut 5 bases from V and 2 bases from J; bases unmatched to any gene: 12. The CDR3 runs to 17 residues. CDR1 and CDR2 (germline): SEHNR, FQNEAQ (reference sequence).

This chain uses TRBV30 with TRBJ2-1; D is uncertain. Germline V gene lookup returns CDR1 GTSNPN and CDR2 SVGIG (reference sequence). V lost 0 bases, J lost 4 bases, and 10 bases lay in between. The CDR3 covers 14 residues. The CDR3 spells CAWSVGQRYNEQFF. In nucleotides, the CDR3 is TGTGCCTGGAGTGTAGGGCAGAGATACAATGAGCAGTTCTTC.

The chain recombines TRBV11-2 with TRBJ2-5, with D hard to call. The CDR3 contains 11 residues. The germline gives CDR1 SGHAT, CDR2 FQNNGV. V gave up 5 bases and J gave up 1 base, with 2 bases separating them. The CDR3 DNA follows: TGTGCCAGCAGCCCCCAAGAGACCCAGTACTTC. This gives the protein CASSPQETQYF.

This chain joins TRBV7-3 and TRBJ2-1, with TRBD1 as a possible D gene (6 bases). The CDR3 runs 14 residues. Between the trimmed V and J ends, which lost 5 bases and 7 bases, there was a span of 15 bases. Per germline, CDR1 SGHTA and CDR2 FQGTGA. The CDR3 DNA sequence: TGTGCCAGCAGCAGACAGGCCGTCAAAAATGAGCAGTTCTTC. Translation gives CASSRQAVKNEQFF. Supplemented by reference TRBV7-3 and TRBJ2-1, the full variable domain reads GAGVSQTPSNKVTEKGKYVELRCDPISGHTALYWYRQSLGQGPEFLIYFQGTGAADDSGLPNDRFFAVRPEGSVSTLKIQRTERGDSAVYLCASSRQAVKNEQFFGPGTRLTVL.

CDR3 DNA sequence: TGTGCCAGCAGCTTAGTTGGAGAAAACATTCAGTACTTC. This codes for CASSLVGENIQYF. The chain carries TRBV7-2 and TRBJ2-4; D call uncertain. Germline CDR1 reads SGHTA; CDR2 reads FQGNSA. The V and J ends lost 1 base and 5 bases respectively, with 6 bases between them. The CDR3 consists of 13 residues. Full variable domain (rest looked up from reference TRBV7-2 and TRBJ2-4): GAGVSQSPSNKVTEKGKDVELRCDPISGHTALYWYRQSLGQGLEFLIYFQGNSAPDKSGLPSDRFSAERTGGSVSTLTIQRTQQEDSAVYLCASSLVGENIQYFGAGTRLSVL.

The rearrangement links TRBV14 to TRBJ1-2, with D possibly matching TRBD1 (5 bases). The germline V gene encodes CDR1 SGHDN and CDR2 FVKESK. The CDR3 is made up of 16 amino acids. V was pared by 2 bases and J by 2 bases, with 15 bases between. CDR3 amino acids: CASSQRWQGKNYGYTF. Here the CDR3 DNA reads TGTGCCAGCAGCCAAAGATGGCAGGGTAAAAACTATGGCTACACCTTC.

The J gene is TRBJ2-5, the V gene TRBV5-1; D may be TRBD1 (6 bases). The germline gives CDR1 SGHRS, CDR2 YFSETQ. This CDR3 is 13 amino acids long. The germline V and J ends were trimmed by 4 bases and 1 base, with 8 bases remaining between them. The chain's CDR3 is CASSGGSQETQYF. CDR3 sequence (DNA): TGCGCCAGCAGCGGGGGCTCCCAAGAGACCCAGTACTTC. Full variable domain (remainder filled in from reference TRBV5-1 and TRBJ2-5): KAGVTQTPRYLIKTRGQQVTLSCSPISGHRSVSWYQQTPGQGLQFLFEYFSETQRNKGNFPGRFSGRQFSNSRSEMNVSTLELGDSALYLCASSGGSQETQYFGPGTRLLVL.

The chain uses TRBV5-1 and TRBJ2-7, with 12 bases matching TRBD1. The CDR3 consists of 15 residues. Germline trimming cut 4 bases from V and 4 bases from J; bases unmatched to any gene: 6. Germline V gene data show CDR1 as SGHRS and CDR2 as YFSETQ. DNA for the CDR3: TGCGCCAGCAGCCGGGGGACAGGGGGCTTTTACGAGCAGTACTTC. This encodes CASSRGTGGFYEQYF.